This TCR beta chain was obtained from a study of T cell repertoires in cytomegalovirus infection. Study-level background: Signatures in public TCR beta sequences pointed to both CMV infection and matching HLA type.

One entry per CDR3 protein results from TCRdb running MiXCR on the reads. The table has almost 500,000 distinct CDR3 sequences, approximately 10% seen once; the top ten hold approximately 10%. The CDR3 spans 12 residues. Trimming at V came to 4 bases and at J to 12 bases, leaving 9 bases not matched to a gene. Germline-derived CDR1 and CDR2 are MDHEN and SYDVKM. This clonotype turned up a few times. The receptor comes from a human donor in good health (CMV status not recorded). Some clones in this sample may be carry-over from other donors' samples. The chain recombines TRBV28 with TRBJ2-7; 7 bases match TRBD1. Material for sequencing was PBMCs. CDR3 DNA sequence: TGTGCCAGCAGTTCGTCAAGACAGGGAGCGTACTTC. Encoded protein: CASSSSRQGAYF.